The 27 T cell receptor beta chains below all came from one sample that was sequenced in a study of T-cell reconstitution after alpha-beta-depleted transplantation in children. The TCRbeta library incorporated unique molecular identifiers. TCRdb re-derived calls from the PCR reads in MiXCR, one entry per CDR3 protein. The table shows 250,000 to 400,000 distinct CDR3 sequences, with around 25% occurring only once. The source material was PBMCs, mostly from graft donor cells, sampled 180 days after TCRalphabeta/CD19-depleted stem cell transplant. All receptors derive from a male patient under 18 who had a stem cell transplant for acute lymphoblastic leukemia, so the T cells may come from the graft donor.

This clonotype turned up a few times. The chain carries TRBV20-1 and TRBJ2-1; 7 bases map to TRBD2. Germline CDR1 DFQATT, CDR2 SNEGSKA (reference sequence). Trimming removed 0 bases from V and 6 bases from J; junction bases left unmatched: 5. This CDR3 has 14 residues. CDR3 sequence: CSAREGSGVNEQFF. CDR3 in DNA: TGCAGTGCTAGAGAGGGGAGCGGGGTCAATGAGCAGTTCTTC.

The V and J genes are TRBV28 and TRBJ2-4; D remains ambiguous. Germline V gene data show CDR1 as MDHEN and CDR2 as SYDVKM. This CDR3 spans 15 amino acids. The V gene lost 5 bases and the J gene lost 7 bases, with 18 bases spanning the gap. CDR3 loop: CASSPIGTTGNIQYF. Here the CDR3 DNA reads TGTGCCAGCAGTCCGATCGGTACCACCGGGAACATTCAGTACTTC.

Of note for this clonotype: The conserved final phenylalanine or tryptophan is absent from the CDR3, which likely points to a read error. The limits of the CDR3 on the DNA are not certain, so only TCRdb's listed CDR3 is given. V gene TRBV3-1 combines with J gene TRBJ2-1; the table's D call, TRBD2, has no DNA check behind it. The germline V gene encodes CDR1 LGHDT and CDR2 YNNKEL (reference sequence). Both ends counted, the CDR3 spans 17 residues. CDR3 region: CASSRVRWTSGRNERFL.

With regard to this clonotype: The junction departs from the called germline gene at one end, perhaps through a read error. The J gene is TRBJ2-7, the V gene TRBV7-9; D not certain. The CDR3 spans 12 residues. Germline CDR1 and CDR2: SEHNR and FQNEAQ (reference sequence). CDR3 coding DNA: TGTGCCAGCAGCTTACAGAGAGGTCCTCATCACTTC. Translation: CASSLQRGPHHF.

This chain joins TRBV12-3 or TRBV12-4 and TRBJ1-1; D is uncertain. This CDR3 has 17 residues. Trimming stripped 0 bases from V and 2 bases from J, with 16 bases between. This CDR3 is CASSLALAGRLNTEAFF. For the CDR3, the DNA is TGTGCCAGCAGTTTAGCGCTCGCTGGACGGCTTAACACTGAAGCTTTCTTT.

The genes are TRBV11-2 and TRBJ1-2; no clear D gene. Trimming took 6 bases from V and 0 from J, leaving 14 bases between them. This CDR3 is built from 15 residues. CDR1 SGHAT and CDR2 FQNNGV come from the germline V gene. This CDR3 reads CASSSLGLANYGYTF. CDR3 nucleotides: TGTGCCAGCAGTAGCCTCGGCCTAGCTAACTATGGCTACACCTTC.

This clonotype was seen more than once but under ten times. The chain couples TRBV27 to TRBJ2-7; 9 bases map to TRBD2. The CDR3 runs 14 residues. The J segment lost 0 bases and the V segment lost 5 bases, leaving 2 bases of the junction unmatched. Germline V gene lookup returns CDR1 MNHEY and CDR2 SMNVEV (reference sequence). Written as DNA, the CDR3 is TGTGCCAGCAGTAGCGGGAGGTTCTCCTACGAGCAGTACTTC. Protein sequence: CASSSGRFSYEQYF.

At least ten counts were recorded for this clonotype. The V call is TRBV28, the J call TRBJ2-5, with TRBD2 identical over 8 bases. V lost 6 bases to trimming and J lost 4 bases; unmatched junction nucleotides: 10. The CDR3 extends over 15 amino acids. Germline V gives CDR1 MDHEN, CDR2 SYDVKM. The CDR3 loop is CASRPGLGILETQYF. The CDR3 nucleotides are TGTGCCAGCAGACCGGGACTAGGTATACTAGAGACCCAGTACTTC.

In its sample, this clonotype was seen a few times. The chain uses TRBV5-5 and TRBJ2-7; D unresolved. The V and J ends lost 3 bases and 7 bases respectively, with 17 bases between them. The germline CDR1 and CDR2 sequences are SGHKS and YYEKEE (reference sequence). The CDR3 length is 14 residues. The CDR3 sequence is CASSSTATPREQYF. The CDR3 DNA is TGTGCCAGCAGCTCCACAGCGACACCGAGGGAGCAGTACTTC.

This clonotype turned up a few times. V gene TRBV20-1 combines with J gene TRBJ2-7, with TRBD1 matching 7 bases. Germline trimming cut 1 base from V and 4 bases from J; bases unmatched to any gene: 10. This CDR3 has 15 residues. The V gene's germline CDR1 is DFQATT and CDR2 SNEGSKA (reference sequence). CDR3 in amino acids: CSARAHPGQRYEQYF. In nucleotides, the CDR3 is TGCAGTGCTAGAGCCCATCCGGGACAGCGTTACGAGCAGTACTTC.

The CDR3 loop is CASSPRLAGDNEQYF. In DNA, the CDR3 is TGTGCCAGCAGCCCGCGACTAGCGGGAGACAACGAGCAGTACTTC. The chain recombines TRBV7-9 with TRBJ2-7; 12 positions agree with TRBD2. The J segment lost 5 bases and the V segment lost 5 bases, leaving 7 bases of the junction unmatched. This CDR3 spans 15 amino acids. The germline V gene encodes CDR1 SEHNR and CDR2 FQNEAQ (reference sequence).

This clonotype was found many times. V and J are TRBV5-1 and TRBJ2-7; D is uncertain. V was pared by 6 bases and J by 4 bases, with 17 bases between. The CDR3 loop spans 14 amino acids. The V gene's germline CDR1 is SGHRS and CDR2 YFSETQ. CDR3 bases: TGCGCCAGCACGAACACGGTTACCGGGTACGAGCAGTACTTC. It codes for CASTNTVTGYEQYF.

The chain has TRBV5-1 and TRBJ2-5; maybe TRBD1 (5 bases). Germline CDR1 SGHRS, CDR2 YFSETQ. The CDR3 sequence is 16 residues long. Trimming removed 0 bases at V and 3 bases at J, with 15 bases between. The CDR3 DNA reads as TGCGCCAGCAGCTTGGGAGCGCAGGGAAGGAAAGAGACCCAGTACTTC. Amino acids: CASSLGAQGRKETQYF.

Ten or more counts support this clonotype. The chain uses TRBV7-8 and TRBJ2-5, with 9 bases fitting TRBD1. The V gene end was trimmed by 5 bases and the J gene end by 7 bases; junction bases not matched to a gene: 20. The CDR3 runs to 18 residues. Germline CDR1 reads SGHVS; CDR2 reads FQNEAQ. Written as DNA, the CDR3 is TGTGCCAGCAGCACCCCCGGTTGGACAGGGGTTGTTTGGGGGACCCAGTACTTC. This gives the protein CASSTPGWTGVVWGTQYF.

This chain connects TRBV5-6 to TRBJ2-2; D may be TRBD2 (5 bases). The CDR3 covers 14 residues. Germline V lookup: CDR1 SGHDT, CDR2 YYEEEE. V was cut by 7 bases and J by 8 bases, with 18 bases left in between. Here the CDR3 DNA reads TGTGCCAGCGGCCCCGGGCCACTAGGAGGGGAGCTGTTTTTT. The encoded protein is CASGPGPLGGELFF.

This clonotype appeared a few times. At one end, the junction sequence differs from germline, possibly due to a read error. The chain has TRBV7-9 and TRBJ2-5; 11 bases are shared with TRBD2. Germline V gives CDR1 SEHNR, CDR2 FQNEAQ (reference sequence). This CDR3 has 14 amino acids. This CDR3 is CASSSSGTSGRLNF. The CDR3 bases are TGTGCCAGCAGCTCCTCCGGGACTAGCGGCCGGTTGAACTTC.

This clonotype has a handful of counts. This chain connects TRBV4-1 to TRBJ2-1; D is uncertain. The CDR3 loop spans 12 amino acids. Germline V gene data show CDR1 as MGHRA and CDR2 as YSYEKL. Trimming took 1 base from V and 15 from J, leaving 13 bases between them. DNA of the CDR3: TGCGCCAGCAGCCAAGTCGTACAGAGGCCGTTCTTC. Protein: CASSQVVQRPFF.

This clonotype was recorded a few times. The genes are TRBV4-2 and TRBJ1-2; tentative D call: TRBD1 (5 bases). From germline, CDR1 is LGHNA and CDR2 YNFKEQ. This CDR3 is built from 11 residues. Trimming shortened V by 1 base and J by 14 bases, and 11 bases separated the two germline ends. CDR3: CASSQGRALTF. CDR3 nucleotides: TGTGCCAGCAGCCAAGGCAGGGCTCTTACCTTC.

This rearrangement joins TRBV27 to TRBJ2-5; possible D gene TRBD2, 6 bases. CDR1 MNHEY and CDR2 SMNVEV come from the germline V gene (reference sequence). V lost 7 bases, J lost 7 bases, and 16 bases lay in between. This CDR3 has 13 amino acids. The chain's CDR3 is CASTELAGGTQYF. The CDR3 DNA reads as TGTGCCAGCACGGAACTAGCTGGGGGGACCCAGTACTTC.

This clonotype was seen ten or more times. This sequence joins TRBV5-1 and TRBJ2-7; D is perhaps TRBD1 (6 bases). V was shortened by 1 base and J by 3 bases, with 11 bases between the two germline ends. Per the germline V gene, CDR1 is SGHRS and CDR2 is YFSETQ. The CDR3 extends over 14 amino acids. The CDR3 sequence is CASSLLGHIYEQYF. In nucleotides, the CDR3 is TGCGCCAGCAGCTTGTTGGGACATATCTACGAGCAGTACTTC.

The gene calls are TRBV28 and TRBJ2-6; D gene ambiguous. The CDR3 spans 18 residues. The V and J ends lost 5 bases and 0 bases respectively, with 17 bases between them. Per germline, CDR1 MDHEN and CDR2 SYDVKM. DNA of the CDR3: TGTGCCAGCAGTCCGCTGGACGTGCCTACCTCTGGGGCCAACGTCCTGACTTTC. Protein sequence: CASSPLDVPTSGANVLTF.

This clonotype was counted a few times. This rearrangement joins TRBV19 to TRBJ1-2; the D is unclear. Looked up from germline, CDR1 is LNHDA and CDR2 is SQIVND (reference sequence). The CDR3 loop spans 16 amino acids. V lost 2 bases and J 4 bases, leaving 17 bases between the germline ends. The CDR3 DNA follows: TGTGCCAGTAGTATAACGAGGCCCGAAAGGGCCTATGGCTACACCTTC. Translated: CASSITRPERAYGYTF.

In DNA, the CDR3 is TGTGCCAGCAGCACTAGCGGGATTATGGCCGAGCAGTACTTC. Protein sequence: CASSTSGIMAEQYF. The chain has TRBV13 and TRBJ2-7; 10 nucleotides match TRBD2. CDR3 length: 14 residues. Germline V CDR1 and CDR2: PRHDT, FYEKMQ (reference sequence). The ends lost 5 bases at V and 6 bases at J; junction bases unmatched: 7.

The table lists this clonotype with a few counts. The CDR3 loop reads CASSQGTGDYEQYF. The CDR3 DNA reads as TGCGCCAGCAGCCAAGGGACAGGTGATTACGAGCAGTACTTC. The V call is TRBV4-1, the J call TRBJ2-7; 7 bases map to TRBD1. Unmatched junction bases numbered 4, after V lost 1 base and J lost 4 bases. The CDR3 sequence is 14 residues long. CDR1 is MGHRA, CDR2 YSYEKL, per germline.

This chain joins TRBV14 and TRBJ2-2, with D uncertain. The CDR3 totals 12 residues. Trimming took 3 bases from V and 5 from J, leaving 4 bases between them. Germline V gene lookup returns CDR1 SGHDN and CDR2 FVKESK. DNA of the CDR3: TGTGCCAGCAGCCACGTGACCGGGGAGCTGTTTTTT. Amino acid sequence: CASSHVTGELFF.

This clonotype was found a few times. This sequence joins TRBV5-1 and TRBJ2-3; 7 positions match TRBD1. With 4 bases clipped from V and 0 bases from J, the junction kept 8 bases outside the gene matches. The CDR3 length is 16 residues. Germline V gene sequence: CDR1 SGHRS, CDR2 YFSETQ. In DNA, the CDR3 is TGCGCCAGCAGCCGAAACAGGGGAACTAGCACAGATACGCAGTATTTT. This codes for CASSRNRGTSTDTQYF.

This clonotype was counted only a few times. The chain carries TRBV7-6 and TRBJ1-1, with D possibly TRBD1 on 5 matching bases. V shed 4 bases and J shed 5 bases, with 11 bases lying between them. The CDR3 is 13 residues long. The germline V gene has CDR1 SGHVS and CDR2 FNYEAQ. CDR3 DNA: TGTGCCAGCAGCTCTACCAGGGAAACTGAAGCTTTCTTT. It translates to CASSSTRETEAFF. Complete variable domain (other parts from reference TRBV7-6 and TRBJ1-1): GAGVSQSPRYKVTKRGQDVALRCDPISGHVSLYWYRQALGQGPEFLTYFNYEAQQDKSGLPNDRFSAERPEGSISTLTIQRTEQRDSAMYRCASSSTRETEAFFGQGTRLTVV.